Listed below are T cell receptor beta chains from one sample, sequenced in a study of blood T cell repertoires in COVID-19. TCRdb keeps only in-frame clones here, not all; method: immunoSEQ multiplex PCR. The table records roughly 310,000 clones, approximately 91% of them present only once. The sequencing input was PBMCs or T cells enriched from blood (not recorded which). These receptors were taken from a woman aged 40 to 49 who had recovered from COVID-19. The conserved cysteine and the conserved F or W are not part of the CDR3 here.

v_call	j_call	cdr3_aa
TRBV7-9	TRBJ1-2	ASSQSVQGNYGYT
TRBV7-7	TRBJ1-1	ASSLRQGGTEAF
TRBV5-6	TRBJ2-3	ASSLGLAGTDTQY
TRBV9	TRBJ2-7	ASSVGLAGVYEQY
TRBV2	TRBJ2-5	ASSDRGRETQY
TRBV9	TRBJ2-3	ASSDSLGLADADTQY
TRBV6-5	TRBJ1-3	ASSPGYSGNTIY
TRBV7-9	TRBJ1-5	ASSISTGGSQPQH
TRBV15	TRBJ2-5	ATSRIQGGGETQY
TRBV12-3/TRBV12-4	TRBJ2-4	ASSLGSFNIQY
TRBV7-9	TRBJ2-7	ASSSNSEQY
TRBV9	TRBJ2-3	ASSVGTYTTDTQY
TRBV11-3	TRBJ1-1	ASSLQDTEAF
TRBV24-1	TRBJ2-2	ATSGRGRGRGTGELF
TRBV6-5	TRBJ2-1	ASSWRLAGANEQF
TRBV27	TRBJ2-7	ASSPTYPAEQY
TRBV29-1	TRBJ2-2	SVLTSGGPRAGELF
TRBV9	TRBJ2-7	ASSVGDSYEQY
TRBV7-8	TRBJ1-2	ASSLSTGIYGYT
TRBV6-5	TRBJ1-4	ASARANEKLF
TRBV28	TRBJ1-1	ASSFQGQVGTEAF
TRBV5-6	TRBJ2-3	ASSFSGGTTDTQY
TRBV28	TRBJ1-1	ASTFSRVTEAF
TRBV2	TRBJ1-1	ASSEGQPLNTEAF
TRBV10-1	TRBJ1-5	ASSESTRGPQH
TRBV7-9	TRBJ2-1	ASMDRSSYNEQF
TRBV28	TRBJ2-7	ASSQPRTPAAYEQY
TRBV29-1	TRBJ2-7	SVPWGRADEQY
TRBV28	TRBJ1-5	ASRRSGLRSNQPQH
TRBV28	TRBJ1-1	ASGNLDRGRAF
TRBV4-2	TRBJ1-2	ASSQERQGDYGYT
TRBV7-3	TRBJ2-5	ASSLGSGTEETQY
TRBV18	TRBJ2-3	ASSPASGVDTQY
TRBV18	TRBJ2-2	ASSPTQGANGELF
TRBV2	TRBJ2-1	ASSDPDRYLYNEQF
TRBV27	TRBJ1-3	ASSPGTGDHSGNTIY
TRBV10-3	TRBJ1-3	AISELVGPTSGNTIY
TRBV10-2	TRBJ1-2	ASSEGDRGYGYT
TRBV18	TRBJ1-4	ASSPLQGWEKLF
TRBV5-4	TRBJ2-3	ASSPRLAGASTDTQY
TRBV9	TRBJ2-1	ASSTNAGTSGGERF
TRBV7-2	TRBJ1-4	ASSWDFSRNEKLF
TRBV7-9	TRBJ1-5	ASSSSGGTSNQPQH
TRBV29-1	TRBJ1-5	SVQVADQPQH
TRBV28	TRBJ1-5	ASSLLREDSNQPQH
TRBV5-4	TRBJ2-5	ASRASGGAHGETQY
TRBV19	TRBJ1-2	ASGPQGAFYGYT
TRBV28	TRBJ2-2	ASSTRQGAPTGELF
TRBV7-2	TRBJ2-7	ASSATGTYEQY
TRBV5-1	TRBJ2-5	ASSLAGGNQETQY